A single sample is the source of the 27 T cell receptor beta chains below, sequenced in a study of CD8 T cells in ankylosing spondylitis. One entry per CDR3 protein results from TCRdb running MiXCR on the 5' RACE reads. The sample lists about 240,000 distinct CDR3 sequences; about 10% were seen once. Sequenced: blood, either unsorted or a sorted T cell fraction (not recorded which). Receptors were obtained from a male donor with ankylosing spondylitis or in good health (not recorded which).

V is TRBV5-1 and J is TRBJ2-6, with 9 bases identical to TRBD1. The CDR3 is made up of 19 amino acids. J was trimmed by 5 bases and V by 2 bases; bases with no gene match: 14. Germline loops: CDR1 SGHRS, CDR2 YFSETQ. The CDR3 sequence is CASSLQGQGESYRANVLTF. The CDR3 nucleotides are TGCGCCAGCAGCTTACAGGGACAGGGAGAAAGTTACAGGGCCAACGTCCTGACTTTC. Full variable domain (outside the CDR3, taken from reference TRBV5-1 and TRBJ2-6): KAGVTQTPRYLIKTRGQQVTLSCSPISGHRSVSWYQQTPGQGLQFLFEYFSETQRNKGNFPGRFSGRQFSNSRSEMNVSTLELGDSALYLCASSLQGQGESYRANVLTFGAGSRLTVL.

The J gene is TRBJ2-7, the V gene TRBV7-8; D is perhaps TRBD2 (6 bases). Trimming took off 11 bases at V and 3 bases at J, with 11 bases between the two ends. This CDR3 comprises 11 residues. Germline V CDR1 and CDR2: SGHVS, FQNEAQ. The CDR3 DNA sequence: TGTGCCTTGGGGGGTGGCTACGAGCAGTACTTC. Protein product: CALGGGYEQYF.

This clonotype was observed many times. The V and J genes are TRBV11-1 and TRBJ2-7, with 10 bases lining up with TRBD1. The CDR3 is made up of 16 amino acids. Trimming took 2 bases from V and 2 from J; bases not matched to a gene: 6. Germline CDR1 is SGHAT and CDR2 is FQDESV (reference sequence). Here the CDR3 DNA reads TGTGCCAGCAGCTTAAGAAGGACAGGGGGGGCCTACGAGCAGTACTTC. This translates into CASSLRRTGGAYEQYF.

This clonotype was counted many times. The CDR3: CAISLGVSTDTQYF. The CDR3 coding sequence is TGTGCCATCAGTCTGGGGGTAAGCACAGATACGCAGTATTTT. The rearrangement uses TRBV10-3 and TRBJ2-3, with D perhaps given as TRBD1 or TRBD2 (5 bases each). CDR1 is ENHRY, CDR2 SYGVKD, per germline. V dropped 5 bases and J dropped 0 bases, with 9 bases sitting between them. The CDR3 totals 14 residues.

At least ten counts were recorded for this clonotype. The chain employs TRBV24-1 and TRBJ2-3, with 7 nucleotides matching TRBD1. CDR1 and CDR2 from the germline V gene are KGHDR and SFDVKD. This CDR3 contains 14 residues. V lost 11 bases to trimming and J lost 0 bases; unmatched junction nucleotides: 7. CDR3 loop: CAIGTDSSTDTQYF. Written as DNA, the CDR3 is TGTGCCATCGGGACAGATTCTAGCACAGATACGCAGTATTTT.

This clonotype has at least ten counts. The chain uses TRBV20-1 and TRBJ2-3; 10 bases fit TRBD2. Losses at the gene ends were 5 bases for V and 1 base for J; bases not matched to a gene: 21. The germline V gene encodes CDR1 DFQATT and CDR2 SNEGSKA (reference sequence). The length of the CDR3 is 20 residues. The CDR3 DNA follows: TGCAGTGCTCCGCCTCCTTGGGGGCTAGCGGGAGTTTCGGGCACAGATACGCAGTATTTT. Its translation: CSAPPPWGLAGVSGTDTQYF.

The V and J genes are TRBV20-1 and TRBJ2-2, with a tentative D call TRBD1 (6 bases). Trimming took off 3 bases at V and 2 bases at J, with 13 bases between the two ends. The CDR3 has 15 residues. The germline V gene encodes CDR1 DFQATT and CDR2 SNEGSKA (reference sequence). The CDR3 here is CSASGGPINTGELFF. The CDR3 DNA reads as TGCAGTGCTAGTGGGGGCCCCATTAACACCGGGGAGCTGTTTTTT.

This clonotype was seen repeatedly, ten times or more. The CDR3 DNA follows: TGTGCCAGCAGCCCCCTCGGCGGCGGAAGCTCCTACGAGCAGTACTTC. Translating it yields CASSPLGGGSSYEQYF. The V call is TRBV12-3 or TRBV12-4, the J call TRBJ2-7; D call uncertain. This CDR3 is built from 16 residues. V lost 6 bases to trimming and J lost 0 bases, with 18 bases between them.

This clonotype was picked up many times. V gene TRBV5-1 combines with J gene TRBJ2-1, with a weak D call TRBD1 (6 bases). Trimming left V 1 base short and J 4 bases short, with 9 bases between. The CDR3 totals 14 residues. CDR1 and CDR2 (germline): SGHRS, YFSETQ. The CDR3 region has the DNA TGCGCCAGCAGCTTGAGGGACATATACAATGAGCAGTTCTTC. Its translation is CASSLRDIYNEQFF.

The sample holds many counts of this clonotype. The chain links TRBV5-1 to TRBJ1-1, with 7 bases matching TRBD1. The CDR3 spans 14 residues. Germline V gene lookup returns CDR1 SGHRS and CDR2 YFSETQ. Losses at the gene ends were 4 bases for V and 3 bases for J; bases not matched to a gene: 6. Written as DNA, the CDR3 is TGCGCCAGCAGCCAGACAGGGAGGGACACTGAAGCTTTCTTT. This gives the protein CASSQTGRDTEAFF.

Comment on this clonotype: The conserved phenylalanine or tryptophan is not found at the CDR3 terminus, so this likely reflects a read error. V is TRBV18 and J is TRBJ2-1; TRBD1 aligns across 8 bases. The length of the CDR3 is 14 residues. The V gene's germline CDR1 is KGHSH and CDR2 LQKENI. V shed 3 bases and J 8 bases; nucleotides not matched to a gene: 6. The CDR3 region has the DNA TGTGCCAGCTCACCTAATACAGGGGGTGATGAGCAGTTCCTC. Translation: CASSPNTGGDEQFL.

The chain carries TRBV7-2 and TRBJ2-1; D is unclear. The germline V gene has CDR1 SGHTA and CDR2 FQGNSA. CDR3 size: 13 residues. The V gene lost 1 base and the J gene lost 10 bases, with 11 bases spanning the gap. As DNA, the CDR3 is TGTGCCAGCAGCTTAGGACGATTCGGGGAGCAGTTCTTC. Protein: CASSLGRFGEQFF.

This rearrangement joins TRBV29-1 to TRBJ1-1; perhaps TRBD1 as D (6 bases). Germline values: CDR1 SQVTM, CDR2 ANQGSEA. Trimming removed 1 base at V and 3 bases at J, with 12 bases between. The CDR3 length is 14 residues. CDR3 sequence reads: CSVEGWDTDTEAFF. CDR3 coding DNA: TGCAGCGTTGAAGGGTGGGACACCGACACTGAAGCTTTCTTT.

This sequence joins TRBV15 and TRBJ1-4, with D possibly TRBD1 on 5 matching bases. Germline values: CDR1 LNHNV, CDR2 YYDKDF (reference sequence). The CDR3 is 15 residues long. Trimming left V 0 bases short and J 4 bases short, with 9 bases between. CDR3 amino acids: CATSRDGASNEKLFF. In nucleotides, the CDR3 is TGTGCCACCAGCAGAGATGGGGCAAGTAATGAAAAACTGTTTTTT.

J is TRBJ2-7 and V is TRBV20-1; 10 bases agree with TRBD2. V lost 3 bases to trimming and J lost 0 bases; unmatched junction nucleotides: 8. In germline, CDR1 is DFQATT, CDR2 SNEGSKA (reference sequence). The CDR3 runs 16 residues. Here the CDR3 reads CSASFPSGSPSYEQYF. The CDR3 DNA follows: TGCAGTGCTAGTTTCCCTAGCGGGAGCCCCTCCTACGAGCAGTACTTC.

This clonotype was observed at least ten times. The V and J genes are TRBV29-1 and TRBJ2-7; 7 bases align to TRBD2. The CDR3 length is 13 residues. With V trimmed by 6 bases and J by 0 bases, 5 bases remained unmatched. Germline V gene sequence: CDR1 SQVTM, CDR2 ANQGSEA. The CDR3 nucleotides read TGCAGCGTCACCGGGACTATCTCCTACGAGCAGTACTTC. This codes for CSVTGTISYEQYF.

This clonotype has a count of ten or more. The V gene is TRBV20-1, the J gene TRBJ2-3, with TRBD2 matching 11 bases. Germline-derived CDR1 and CDR2 are DFQATT and SNEGSKA (reference sequence). Trimming took 2 bases from V and 2 from J; bases not matched to a gene: 15. The CDR3 loop spans 19 amino acids. In DNA form, the CDR3 reads TGCAGTGCTAGATCTAGCGGGAGGTCACGCCGGGATCACACAGATACGCAGTATTTT. Protein sequence: CSARSSGRSRRDHTDTQYF.

This clonotype was seen ten or more times. This chain links TRBV5-1 with TRBJ2-7; D is undetermined. This CDR3 is 13 amino acids long. V was trimmed by 4 bases and J by 11 bases, leaving 19 bases between them. Germline CDR1 is SGHRS and CDR2 is YFSETQ. The CDR3: CASSPEMSPAEYF. Here the CDR3 DNA reads TGCGCCAGCAGCCCGGAAATGTCGCCTGCGGAGTACTTC.

In DNA form, the CDR3 reads TGTGCCAGCAGTTTAAAGGGACAGGGAGGTTACGAGCAGTACTTC. Amino acids: CASSLKGQGGYEQYF. The chain couples TRBV27 to TRBJ2-7, with TRBD1 identical over 9 bases. CDR3 length: 15 residues. J lost 4 bases, V lost 2 bases, and 6 bases had no gene match. Germline CDR1 and CDR2: MNHEY and SMNVEV (reference sequence).

This clonotype has more than one count but fewer than ten. The chain links TRBV7-9 to TRBJ2-1, with 7 bases matching TRBD1. Germline V lookup: CDR1 SEHNR, CDR2 FQNEAQ (reference sequence). Trimming removed 8 bases from V and 5 bases from J; junction bases left unmatched: 12. This CDR3 region has 15 residues. As DNA, the CDR3 is TGTGCCAGCGCCCCGACCGGGACAGTTAACAATGAGCAGTTCTTC. The encoded protein is CASAPTGTVNNEQFF.

The chain uses TRBV23-1 and TRBJ2-3; tentatively, D is TRBD1 or TRBD2 (6 bases each). TRBV23-1 is placed among ORFs of uncertain function. This CDR3 region has 16 residues. Trimming cost V 1 base and J 6 bases, with 17 bases left between them. CDR3 residues: CASSQFTGGCADTQYF. Written as DNA, the CDR3 is TGCGCCAGCAGTCAATTTACCGGGGGCTGTGCGGATACGCAGTATTTT.

This clonotype was counted ten times or more. This rearrangement joins TRBV5-1 to TRBJ2-6; possible D gene TRBD2, 6 bases. There are 15 residues in the CDR3. In germline, CDR1 is SGHRS, CDR2 YFSETQ. Trimming shortened V by 5 bases and J by 9 bases, and 18 bases separated the two germline ends. DNA for the CDR3: TGCGCCAGCAGTGAGTGGGTCGGGGAGGACAACGTCCTGACTTTC. Encoded protein: CASSEWVGEDNVLTF. The whole variable domain, filled in from reference TRBV5-1 and TRBJ2-6, reads KAGVTQTPRYLIKTRGQQVTLSCSPISGHRSVSWYQQTPGQGLQFLFEYFSETQRNKGNFPGRFSGRQFSNSRSEMNVSTLELGDSALYLCASSEWVGEDNVLTFGAGSRLTVL.

This clonotype was observed at least ten times. The rearrangement joins TRBV20-1 to TRBJ1-2; TRBD1 might be the D (6 bases). Trimming took 6 bases from V and 6 from J, leaving 23 bases between them. CDR1 and CDR2 (germline): DFQATT, SNEGSKA (reference sequence). The CDR3 consists of 15 residues. DNA for the CDR3: TGCAGTGCCCTTTCTGATCCGGGGGGCAGCCATGGCTACACCTTC. Amino acids: CSALSDPGGSHGYTF.

In this sample, this clonotype turned up many times. This chain connects TRBV7-8 to TRBJ1-1; 7 bases align to TRBD1. The CDR3 is 14 residues long. Germline CDR1 is SGHVS and CDR2 is FQNEAQ. The V gene end was trimmed by 5 bases and the J gene end by 5 bases; junction bases not matched to a gene: 8. This chain's CDR3 is CASSANRGATEAFF. The CDR3 DNA reads as TGTGCCAGCAGCGCCAACAGGGGTGCGACTGAAGCTTTCTTT.

The table lists this clonotype with a few counts. The chain couples TRBV6-6 to TRBJ2-7, with TRBD2 matching 7 bases. V gave up 2 bases and J gave up 5 bases; unmatched junction bases: 3. Germline CDR1 and CDR2: MNHNY and SVGAGI (reference sequence). There are 13 residues in the CDR3. CDR3 nucleotide sequence: TGTGCCAGCAGTTACCCGGCGGGGGACGAGCAGTACTTC. It codes for CASSYPAGDEQYF.

The chain recombines TRBV5-1 with TRBJ2-7; D remains ambiguous. The germline V and J ends were trimmed by 0 bases and 2 bases, with 12 bases remaining between them. The CDR3 contains 15 residues. Germline CDR1 SGHRS, CDR2 YFSETQ. CDR3: CASSLDTGPTYEQYF. CDR3 in DNA: TGCGCCAGCAGCTTGGATACCGGCCCAACCTACGAGCAGTACTTC.

J is TRBJ1-6 and V is TRBV7-2; tentative D call: TRBD1 (5 bases). V gave up 2 bases and J gave up 10 bases, with 12 bases separating them. CDR1 SGHTA and CDR2 FQGNSA come from the germline V gene. This CDR3 has 14 amino acids. The CDR3 region has the DNA TGTGCCAGCAGCTTAATACGTAGGGGATCACCCCTCCACTTT. It translates to CASSLIRRGSPLHF.